The rows below give T cell receptor beta chains drawn from one sample of a study of blood T cell repertoires in COVID-19. Only in-frame clones appear in the TCRdb table, and some are missing; sequencing was by immunoSEQ multiplex PCR. The sample holds roughly 440,000 clones, around 89% seen once. The specimen sequenced was peripheral blood. These receptors originate from a woman between 50 and 59 years old with COVID-19, enrolled during active disease. The CDR3 runs from the conserved cysteine through the conserved F or W. Each record gives: J gene, clone size, D gene, V gene, CDR3 protein, CDR3 DNA. A D gene is named only where the DNA matches it firmly. Rows may omit the clone size; those that give it use once, few, many or a size class.

J: TRBJ1-1
size: once
D: NA
V: TRBV5-5
CDR3: CASSLDGHRNTEAFF
DNA: TGTGCCAGCAGCTTGGATGGACATCGGAACACTGAAGCTTTCTTT

J: TRBJ1-2
size: NA
D: NA
V: TRBV7-9
CDR3: CAHNSALGYGYTF
DNA: TGTGCCCACAATTCCGCCCTAGGCTATGGCTACACCTTC

J: TRBJ1-2
size: NA
D: TRBD1
V: TRBV2
CDR3: CASSGDSFYGYTF
DNA: TGTGCCAGCAGCGGGGACAGCTTCTATGGCTACACCTTC

J: TRBJ2-1
size: NA
D: TRBD2
V: TRBV7-2
CDR3: CASSATSESYNEQFF
DNA: TGTGCCAGCAGCGCGACTAGCGAGTCCTACAATGAGCAGTTCTTC

J: TRBJ1-3
size: NA
D: NA
V: TRBV7-2
CDR3: CASSPRVGNTIYF
DNA: TGTGCCAGCAGCCCCCGAGTTGGAAACACCATATATTTT

J: TRBJ2-7
size: NA
D: NA
V: TRBV2
CDR3: CASSRTGREQYF
DNA: TGTGCCAGCAGCAGAACAGGGCGAGAGCAGTACTTC

J: TRBJ1-1
size: NA
D: NA
V: TRBV12-3/TRBV12-4
CDR3: CASLRTPNTEAFF
DNA: TGTGCCAGCCTTAGGACACCCAACACTGAAGCTTTCTTT

J: TRBJ2-1
size: NA
D: NA
V: TRBV7-8
CDR3: CASSLGRVVGNEQFF
DNA: TGTGCCAGCAGCTTAGGCAGGGTGGTCGGCAATGAGCAGTTCTTC

J: TRBJ2-5
size: NA
D: NA
V: TRBV21-1
CDR3: CASSKGTSEPPETQYF
DNA: TGTGCCAGCAGCAAGGGGACTAGCGAACCTCCGGAGACCCAGTACTTC

J: TRBJ2-1
size: NA
D: TRBD2
V: TRBV24-1
CDR3: CATSDPTSGVGYNEQFF
DNA: TGTGCCACCAGTGACCCGACTAGCGGGGTGGGCTACAATGAGCAGTTCTTC

J: TRBJ1-2
size: NA
D: NA
V: TRBV11-2
CDR3: CASSPWASYGYTF
DNA: TGTGCCAGCAGCCCCTGGGCTTCCTATGGCTACACCTTC

J: TRBJ2-7
size: NA
D: TRBD1
V: TRBV5-1
CDR3: CASSPVSGTGGYEQYF
DNA: TGCGCCAGCAGCCCCGTTTCCGGGACAGGGGGCTACGAGCAGTACTTC

J: TRBJ1-5
size: NA
D: NA
V: TRBV5-6
CDR3: CASSLGQFNQPQHF
DNA: TGTGCCAGCAGCTTGGGACAGTTCAATCAGCCCCAGCATTTT

J: TRBJ1-1
size: NA
D: NA
V: TRBV6-5
CDR3: CASELRVRTEAFF
DNA: TGTGCCAGCGAGCTGCGGGTACGCACTGAAGCTTTCTTT

J: TRBJ2-7
size: NA
D: NA
V: TRBV9
CDR3: CASSPTASYEQYF
DNA: TGTGCCAGCAGCCCGACTGCATCCTACGAGCAGTACTTC

J: TRBJ2-7
size: NA
D: NA
V: TRBV6-6
CDR3: CASSYPLQGGYEQYF
DNA: TGTGCCAGCAGTTACCCCCTCCAGGGAGGCTACGAGCAGTACTTC

J: TRBJ2-7
size: many
D: TRBD1
V: TRBV11-2
CDR3: CASSRGDRGGSEQYF
DNA: TGTGCCAGCAGCCGTGGGGACAGGGGAGGCTCCGAGCAGTACTTC

J: TRBJ2-5
size: NA
D: NA
V: TRBV6-5
CDR3: CASSYGGLETQYF
DNA: TGTGCCAGCAGTTACGGAGGTTTAGAGACCCAGTACTTC

J: TRBJ1-2
size: NA
D: TRBD1
V: TRBV30
CDR3: CAWGTGNYGYTF
DNA: TGTGCCTGGGGGACAGGGAACTATGGCTACACCTTC

J: TRBJ1-5
size: NA
D: TRBD1
V: TRBV6-5
CDR3: CASSYLQGRQPQHF
DNA: TGTGCCAGCAGTTACCTACAGGGGAGGCAGCCCCAGCATTTT

J: TRBJ1-2
size: many
D: TRBD1
V: TRBV30
CDR3: CAWSRRTGNYGYTF
DNA: TGTGCCTGGAGTCGTCGGACAGGAAACTATGGCTACACCTTC

J: TRBJ2-7
size: NA
D: TRBD1
V: TRBV11-2
CDR3: CASSLGGQGRDEQYF
DNA: TGTGCCAGCAGCTTAGGGGGACAGGGCAGGGACGAGCAGTACTTC

J: TRBJ1-3
size: NA
D: TRBD1
V: TRBV5-1
CDR3: CASSRDRTPGNTIYF
DNA: TGCGCCAGCAGCCGGGACAGGACCCCTGGAAACACCATATATTTT